The entry below describes one T cell receptor (beta chain). Antigen unknown. The sample is drawn from a study of T cell repertoires in cytomegalovirus infection. Across the whole study: Carrying CMV and the relevant HLA type showed in public TCR beta signatures.

Deletions cut 2 bases from V and 0 bases from J, with 14 bases between. Germline CDR1 DFQATT, CDR2 SNEGSKA (reference sequence). This CDR3 is 16 amino acids long. Study outcomes and limitations: Dominant in the ex vivo response were TCR beta clonotypes restricted by HLA-C and specific for CMV. Carriage of CMV together with the relevant HLA was identifiable through cumulative public TCR beta family frequency.

TCRdb re-analysed the reads in MiXCR, keeping a single row per CDR3 protein. The sample yields 500,000 to 600,000 distinct CDR3 sequences, 16% seen once. The specimen sequenced was CD8+ T cells from PBMCs. V gene TRBV20-1 combines with J gene TRBJ1-5, with D possibly being TRBD1 (5 bases). The clonotype originates from a human donor in good health (CMV status not recorded). Some clones in this sample may be carry-over from other donors' samples. Written as DNA, the CDR3 is TGCAGTGCTAGACTGGGACTCCTCAATAGCAATCAGCCCCAGCATTTT. Translated: CSARLGLLNSNQPQHF.